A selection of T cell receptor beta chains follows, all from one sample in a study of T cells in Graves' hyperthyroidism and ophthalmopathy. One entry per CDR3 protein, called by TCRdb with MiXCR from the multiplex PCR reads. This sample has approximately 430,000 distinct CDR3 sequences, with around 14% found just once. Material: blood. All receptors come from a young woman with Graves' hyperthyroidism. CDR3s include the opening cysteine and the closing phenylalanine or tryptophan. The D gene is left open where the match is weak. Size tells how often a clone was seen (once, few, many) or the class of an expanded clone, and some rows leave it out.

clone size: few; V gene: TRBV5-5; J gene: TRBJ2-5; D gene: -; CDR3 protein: CASSPGAGALQETQYF; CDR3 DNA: TGTGCCAGCAGCCCCGGGGCCGGGGCCCTCCAAGAGACCCAGTACTTC
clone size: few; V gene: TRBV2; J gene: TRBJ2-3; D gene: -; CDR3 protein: CASSEPSRVGDTQYF; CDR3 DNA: TGTGCCAGCAGTGAACCAAGCAGGGTGGGAGATACGCAGTATTTT
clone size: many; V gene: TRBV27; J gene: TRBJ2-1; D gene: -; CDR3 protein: CASSLSGLWILYNEQFF; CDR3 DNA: TGTGCCAGCAGTTTATCGGGACTCTGGATCCTTTACAATGAGCAGTTCTTC
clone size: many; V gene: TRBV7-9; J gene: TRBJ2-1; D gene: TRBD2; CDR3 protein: CASSPSGGAGNEQFF; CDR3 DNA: TGTGCCAGCAGCCCTAGCGGGGGGGCCGGGAATGAGCAGTTCTTC
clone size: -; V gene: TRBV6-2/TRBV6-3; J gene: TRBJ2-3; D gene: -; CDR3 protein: CATRRSTLRTDTQYF; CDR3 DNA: TGTGCCACCCGTCGGTCTACCCTTCGCACAGATACGCAGTATTTT
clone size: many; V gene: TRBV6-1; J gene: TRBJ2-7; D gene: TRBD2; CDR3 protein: CASNPRSGRGREQYF; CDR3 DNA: TGTGCCAGCAACCCACGAAGCGGGAGAGGGCGCGAGCAGTACTTC
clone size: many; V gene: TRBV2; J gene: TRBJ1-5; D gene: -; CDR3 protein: CASSVGNNQPQHF; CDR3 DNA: TGTGCCAGCAGTGTAGGGAACAATCAGCCCCAGCATTTT
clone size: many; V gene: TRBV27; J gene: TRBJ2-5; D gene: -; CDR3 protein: CASSFAGRPETQYF; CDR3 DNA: TGTGCCAGCAGTTTCGCAGGGCGTCCAGAGACCCAGTACTTC
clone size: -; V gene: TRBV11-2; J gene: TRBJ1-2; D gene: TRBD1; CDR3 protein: CASSPRTGDNYGYTF; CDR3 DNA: TGTGCCAGCAGCCCCCGGACAGGGGATAACTATGGCTACACCTTC
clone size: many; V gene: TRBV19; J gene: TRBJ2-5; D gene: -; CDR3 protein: CASTGAGEETQYF; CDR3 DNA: TGTGCCAGTACAGGGGCCGGCGAGGAGACCCAGTACTTC
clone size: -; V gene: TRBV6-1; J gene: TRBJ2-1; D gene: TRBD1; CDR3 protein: CASRERQGINNEQFF; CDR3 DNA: TGTGCCAGCAGAGAAAGACAGGGGATCAACAATGAGCAGTTCTTC
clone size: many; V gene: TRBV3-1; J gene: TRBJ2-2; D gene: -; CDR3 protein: CASSQVTSTESGELFF; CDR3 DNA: TGTGCCAGCAGCCAAGTTACCTCCACGGAGAGCGGGGAGCTGTTTTTT
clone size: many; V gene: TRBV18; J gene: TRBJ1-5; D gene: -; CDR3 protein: CASSPTRGEPQHF; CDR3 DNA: TGTGCCAGCTCACCTACAAGGGGTGAGCCCCAGCATTTT
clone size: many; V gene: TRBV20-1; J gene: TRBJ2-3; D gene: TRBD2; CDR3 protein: CSAPLAGYTDTQYF; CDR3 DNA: TGCAGTGCTCCGTTAGCGGGATACACAGATACGCAGTATTTT
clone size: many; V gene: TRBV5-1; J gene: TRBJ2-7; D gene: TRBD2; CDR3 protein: CASSLAGNYEQYF; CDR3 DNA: TGCGCCAGCAGCTTAGCGGGAAACTACGAGCAGTACTTC
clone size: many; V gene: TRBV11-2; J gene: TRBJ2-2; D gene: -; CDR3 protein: CASSSTLNTGELFF; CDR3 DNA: TGTGCCAGCAGCTCCACTTTGAACACCGGGGAGCTGTTTTTT
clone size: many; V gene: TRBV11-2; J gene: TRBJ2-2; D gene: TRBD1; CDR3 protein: CASSFLGGTNTGELFF; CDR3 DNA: TGTGCCAGCAGCTTCCTAGGGGGCACGAACACCGGGGAGCTGTTTTTT
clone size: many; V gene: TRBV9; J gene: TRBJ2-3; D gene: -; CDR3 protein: CASSASFIGGVTDTQYF; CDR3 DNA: TGTGCCAGCAGCGCTTCCTTTATTGGGGGAGTAACAGATACGCAGTATTTT
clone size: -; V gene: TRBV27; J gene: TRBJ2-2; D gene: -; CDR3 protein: CASSLSKVLTGELFF; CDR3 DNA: TGTGCCAGCAGTTTATCTAAGGTTTTGACGGGGGAGCTGTTTTTT
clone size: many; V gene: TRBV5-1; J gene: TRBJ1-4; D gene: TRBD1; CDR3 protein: CASSLQGAREKLFF; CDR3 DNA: TGCGCCAGCAGCCTACAGGGGGCCCGGGAAAAACTGTTTTTT
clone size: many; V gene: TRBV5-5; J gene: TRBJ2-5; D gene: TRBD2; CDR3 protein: CASSMPLAGGGETQYF; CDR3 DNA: TGTGCCAGCAGCATGCCACTAGCGGGAGGCGGGGAGACCCAGTACTTC
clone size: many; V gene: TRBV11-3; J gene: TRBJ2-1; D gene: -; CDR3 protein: CASSFSAQGQFF; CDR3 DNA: TGTGCCAGCAGCTTTAGTGCTCAGGGGCAGTTCTTC
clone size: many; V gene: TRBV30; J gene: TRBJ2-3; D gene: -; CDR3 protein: CAWSRVDQTDTQYF; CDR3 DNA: TGTGCCTGGAGTCGGGTCGACCAGACAGATACGCAGTATTTT
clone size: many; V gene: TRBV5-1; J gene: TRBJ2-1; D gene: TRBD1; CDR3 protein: CASSLEGQTFGSYNEQFF; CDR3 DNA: TGCGCCAGCAGCTTGGAGGGACAGACCTTTGGGTCCTACAATGAGCAGTTCTTC
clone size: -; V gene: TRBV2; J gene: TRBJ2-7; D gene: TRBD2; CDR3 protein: CASGLLGPSGPSEQYF; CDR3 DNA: TGTGCCAGCGGCCTACTCGGTCCTAGCGGCCCCTCCGAGCAGTACTTC
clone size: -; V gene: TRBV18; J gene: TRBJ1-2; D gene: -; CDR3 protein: CASSPEQPNYGYTF; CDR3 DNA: TGTGCCAGCTCACCGGAACAGCCTAACTATGGCTACACCTTC
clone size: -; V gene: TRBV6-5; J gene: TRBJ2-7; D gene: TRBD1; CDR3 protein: CASSSRTGTGEQYF; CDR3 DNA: TGTGCCAGCAGTTCTCGGACAGGGACCGGCGAGCAGTACTTC
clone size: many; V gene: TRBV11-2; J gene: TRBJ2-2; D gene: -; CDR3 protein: CASSLDRTTWELFF; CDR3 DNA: TGTGCCAGCAGTCTCGACAGGACTACCTGGGAGCTGTTTTTT
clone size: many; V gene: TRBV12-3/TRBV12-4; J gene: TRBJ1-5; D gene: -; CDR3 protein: CASSRRVGGSQPQHF; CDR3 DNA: TGTGCCAGCTCCCGAAGGGTAGGGGGGTCTCAGCCCCAGCATTTT
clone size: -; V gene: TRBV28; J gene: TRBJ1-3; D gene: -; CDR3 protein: CASSPDRGNTIYF; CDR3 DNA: TGTGCCAGCAGTCCGGACCGTGGAAACACCATATATTTT
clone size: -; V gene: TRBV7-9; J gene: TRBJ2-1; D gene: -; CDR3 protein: CASSSSGGPEQFF; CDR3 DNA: TGTGCCAGCAGCTCCTCCGGGGGACCTGAGCAGTTCTTC
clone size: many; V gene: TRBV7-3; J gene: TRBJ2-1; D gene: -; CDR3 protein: CASSVQGGNEQFF; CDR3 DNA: TGTGCCAGCAGCGTACAAGGGGGGAATGAGCAGTTCTTC
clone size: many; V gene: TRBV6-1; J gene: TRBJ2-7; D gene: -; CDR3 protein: CASSEVGGEQYF; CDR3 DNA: TGTGCCAGCAGTGAAGTCGGAGGCGAGCAGTACTTC
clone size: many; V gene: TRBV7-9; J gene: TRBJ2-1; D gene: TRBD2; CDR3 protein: CASIPTSGQGEQFF; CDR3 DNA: TGTGCCAGCATCCCGACTAGCGGTCAGGGGGAGCAGTTCTTC
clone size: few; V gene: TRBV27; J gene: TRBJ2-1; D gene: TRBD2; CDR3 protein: CASSSPSGISYNEQFF; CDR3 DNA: TGTGCCAGCAGCTCCCCTAGCGGGATTTCCTACAATGAGCAGTTCTTC
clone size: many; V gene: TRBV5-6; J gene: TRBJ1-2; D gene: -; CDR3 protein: CASSSPAIGNYGYTF; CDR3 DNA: TGTGCCAGCAGCTCCCCAGCGATAGGGAACTATGGCTACACCTTC
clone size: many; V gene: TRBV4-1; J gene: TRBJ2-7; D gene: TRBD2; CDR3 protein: CASSLSGGPSEQYF; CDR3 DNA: TGCGCCAGCAGCCTAAGCGGGGGACCTTCCGAGCAGTACTTC
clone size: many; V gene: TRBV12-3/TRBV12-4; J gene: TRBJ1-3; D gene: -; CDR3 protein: CASSTRDEGNTIYF; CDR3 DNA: TGTGCCAGCAGTACACGGGACGAAGGAAACACCATATATTTT
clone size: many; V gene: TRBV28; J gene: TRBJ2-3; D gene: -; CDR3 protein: CASSLNYGVRVNTQYF; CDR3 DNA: TGTGCCAGCAGTTTGAACTACGGAGTGAGAGTAAATACGCAGTATTTT
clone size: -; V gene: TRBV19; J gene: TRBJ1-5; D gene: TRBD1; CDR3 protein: CASTDPRGINQPQHF; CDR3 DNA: TGTGCCAGTACCGACCCCAGGGGGATCAATCAGCCCCAGCATTTT
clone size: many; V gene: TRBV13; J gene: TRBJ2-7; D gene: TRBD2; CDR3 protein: CASSGRAGALYEQYF; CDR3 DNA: TGTGCCAGCAGCGGGCGAGCGGGAGCGCTCTACGAGCAGTACTTC
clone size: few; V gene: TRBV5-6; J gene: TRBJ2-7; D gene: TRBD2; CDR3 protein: CASSFSSGRFYEQYF; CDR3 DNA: TGTGCCAGCAGCTTCTCTAGCGGGAGGTTCTACGAGCAGTACTTC
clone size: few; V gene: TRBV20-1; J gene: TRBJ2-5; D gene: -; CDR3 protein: CSASGGQETRYF; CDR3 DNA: TGCAGTGCTAGCGGCGGCCAAGAGACCCGGTACTTC
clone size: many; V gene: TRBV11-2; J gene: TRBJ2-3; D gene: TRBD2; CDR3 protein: CASSPERLAGISDTQYF; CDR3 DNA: TGTGCCAGCAGCCCGGAGAGACTAGCGGGGATCTCAGATACGCAGTATTTT
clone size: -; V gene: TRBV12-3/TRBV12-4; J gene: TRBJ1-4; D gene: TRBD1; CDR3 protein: CASLRDRFDEKLFF; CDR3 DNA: TGTGCCAGTCTTAGGGACAGATTCGATGAAAAACTGTTTTTT
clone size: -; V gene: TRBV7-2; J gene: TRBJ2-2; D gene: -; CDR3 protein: CASSRQPNTGELFF; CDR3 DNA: TGTGCCAGCAGCAGGCAGCCGAACACCGGGGAGCTGTTTTTT
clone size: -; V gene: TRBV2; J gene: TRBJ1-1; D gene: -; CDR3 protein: CASSESLEAFF; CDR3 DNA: TGTGCCAGCAGTGAGAGCCTTGAAGCTTTCTTT
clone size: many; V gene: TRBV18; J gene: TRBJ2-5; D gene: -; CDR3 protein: CASSPPGVRETQYF; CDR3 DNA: TGTGCCAGCTCACCACCGGGGGTCCGGGAGACCCAGTACTTC
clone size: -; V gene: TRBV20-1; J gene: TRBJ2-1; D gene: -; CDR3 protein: CSARWVRDNEQFF; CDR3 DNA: TGCAGTGCTAGGTGGGTTCGGGACAATGAGCAGTTCTTC
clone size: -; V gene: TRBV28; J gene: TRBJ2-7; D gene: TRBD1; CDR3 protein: CASSLLLGQGRYEQYF; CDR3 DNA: TGTGCCAGCAGTCTCCTGCTCGGACAGGGGCGGTACGAGCAGTACTTC
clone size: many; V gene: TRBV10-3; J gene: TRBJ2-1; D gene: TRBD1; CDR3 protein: CAIRRAGGTSYNEQFF; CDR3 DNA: TGTGCCATCAGGCGGGCAGGGGGAACTTCCTACAATGAGCAGTTCTTC
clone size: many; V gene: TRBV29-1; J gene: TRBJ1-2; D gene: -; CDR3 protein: CSVEGSLAGGGYTF; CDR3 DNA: TGCAGCGTTGAGGGCAGCCTCGCGGGAGGGGGCTACACCTTC
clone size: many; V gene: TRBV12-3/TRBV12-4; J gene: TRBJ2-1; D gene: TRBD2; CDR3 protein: CASSGGLAGYNEQFF; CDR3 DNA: TGTGCCAGCAGTGGTGGACTAGCGGGATACAATGAGCAGTTCTTC
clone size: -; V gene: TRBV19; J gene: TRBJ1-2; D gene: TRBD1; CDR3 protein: CASSIDQGALYGYTF; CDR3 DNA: TGTGCCAGTAGCATAGACCAGGGGGCACTCTATGGCTACACCTTC